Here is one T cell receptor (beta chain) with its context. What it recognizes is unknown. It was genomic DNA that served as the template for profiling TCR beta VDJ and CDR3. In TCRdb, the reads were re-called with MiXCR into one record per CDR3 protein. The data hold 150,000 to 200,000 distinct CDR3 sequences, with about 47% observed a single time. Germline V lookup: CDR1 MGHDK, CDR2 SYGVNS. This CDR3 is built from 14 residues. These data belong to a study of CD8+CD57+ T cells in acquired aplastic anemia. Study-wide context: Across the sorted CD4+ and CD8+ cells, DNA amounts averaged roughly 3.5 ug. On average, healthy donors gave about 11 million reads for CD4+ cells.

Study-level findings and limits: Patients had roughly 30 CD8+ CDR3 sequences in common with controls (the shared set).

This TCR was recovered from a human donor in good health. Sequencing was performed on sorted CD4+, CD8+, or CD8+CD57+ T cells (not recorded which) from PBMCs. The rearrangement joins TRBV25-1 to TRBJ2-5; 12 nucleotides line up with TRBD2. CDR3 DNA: TGTGCTAGAGCTAGCGGGAGGGCCGGGGAGACCCAGTACTTC. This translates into CARASGRAGETQYF.